Listed here are 5 T cell receptor beta chains from one sample, sequenced in a study of cytomegalovirus exposure and HLA in healthy donors. The PCR contained 60 Vbeta and 13 Jbeta primers. Some clones are missing from TCRdb's copy, which holds only in-frame ones; the method was immunoSEQ multiplex PCR. This sample has about 180,000 clones, with around 70% found just once. The sequenced sample consisted of PBMCs. All receptors come from a male donor in good health and CMV-seronegative.

This clone has just one count. The V gene is TRBV5-4, the J gene TRBJ2-1; 9 bases match TRBD2. Germline V gives CDR1 SGHNT, CDR2 YYREEE (reference sequence). CDR3 length equals 16 residues. Trimming at V came to 2 bases and at J to 0 bases, leaving 3 bases not matched to a gene. The CDR3 DNA reads as TGTGCCAGCAGCTTCTATAGCGGGAGCTCCTACAATGAGCAGTTCTTC. It encodes CASSFYSGSSYNEQFF.

CDR3 loop: CASSQDSIYQPQHF. The DNA for the CDR3 is TGTGCCAGCAGTCAAGACAGTATCTATCAGCCCCAGCATTTT. V usage is TRBV28 and J usage is TRBJ1-5, with D maybe TRBD1 (5 bases). CDR1 MDHEN and CDR2 SYDVKM come from the germline V gene. The V and J ends lost 5 bases and 5 bases respectively, with 13 bases between them. The CDR3 is made up of 14 amino acids.

This clone was seen only once. CDR3 in DNA: TGTGCCAGTAGTATTCAGGGGTATGAGCAGTTCTTC. Translating it yields CASSIQGYEQFF. The genes are TRBV19 and TRBJ2-1; possible D gene TRBD1, 6 bases. The CDR3 sequence is 12 residues long. The V end lost 3 bases, the J end lost 8 bases, and 8 bases lay between the germline ends. In germline, CDR1 is LNHDA, CDR2 SQIVND (reference sequence).

Note on this clone: An end of the junction does not agree with germline; a read error may underlie this. The V call is TRBV7-9, the J call TRBJ1-1; 9 bases fit TRBD1. CDR1 is SEHNR and CDR2 is FQNEAQ in the germline V gene (reference sequence). This CDR3 comprises 18 residues. This chain's CDR3 is CSSSSLHRGRMENTEAFF. The CDR3 DNA reads as TGTTCCAGCAGCTCATTACACAGGGGGCGAATGGAGAACACTGAAGCTTTCTTT.

This chain connects TRBV7-2 to TRBJ1-3, with 8 bases aligning to TRBD1. Germline-derived CDR1 and CDR2 are SGHTA and FQGNSA. This CDR3 region has 14 residues. J was trimmed by 4 bases and V by 5 bases; bases with no gene match: 4. CDR3 sequence: CASSRGQGGNTIYF. CDR3 sequence (DNA): TGTGCCAGCAGCCGAGGACAGGGAGGAAACACCATATATTTT.